Listed here are 18 T cell receptor beta chains from one sample, sequenced in a study of OX40 agonist ivuxolimab in advanced cancers. Method: immunoSEQ multiplex PCR; TCRdb's copy keeps in-frame clones and lacks some. In the table there are 72,000 or so clones, roughly 89% of which are singletons. The source was CD4+ or CD8+ T cells sorted from blood, collected in a trial of the OX40 agonist ivuxolimab. These receptors were collected from an adult with an advanced solid tumor such as melanoma, head and neck, liver or kidney cancer.

The CDR3 protein is CASSLGLLNDSNQPQHF. CDR3 in DNA: TGTGCCAGCAGCTTAGGCCTCCTCAACGATAGCAATCAGCCCCAGCATTTT. The chain links TRBV13 to TRBJ1-5; D unclear. V was trimmed by 0 bases and J by 0 bases, leaving 12 bases between them. Per the germline V gene, CDR1 is PRHDT and CDR2 is FYEKMQ (reference sequence). The CDR3 length is 17 residues. The full variable domain, with the rest looked up from reference TRBV13 and TRBJ1-5, is AAGVIQSPRHLIKEKRETATLKCYPIPRHDTVYWYQQGPGQDPQFLISFYEKMQSDKGSIPDRFSAQQFSDYHSELNMSSLELGDSALYFCASSLGLLNDSNQPQHFGDGTRLSIL.

V usage is TRBV11-2 and J usage is TRBJ1-6; D is ambiguous. The CDR3 is 15 amino acids. Germline CDR1 is SGHAT and CDR2 is FQNNGV. Trimming removed 2 bases from V and 9 bases from J, with 14 bases in between. The CDR3 here is CASSLMSGIGSPLHF. The CDR3 region has the DNA TGTGCCAGCAGCTTAATGTCCGGGATCGGTTCACCCCTCCACTTT.

The J gene is TRBJ2-7, the V gene TRBV7-2, with 7 positions matching TRBD1. V lost 5 bases, J lost 3 bases, and 10 bases stayed unmatched. Germline V gives CDR1 SGHTA, CDR2 FQGNSA. This CDR3 comprises 15 residues. CDR3 nucleotides: TGTGCCAGCAGCCCCTGGGACAGCCAAAACTACGAGCAGTACTTC. As protein: CASSPWDSQNYEQYF.

This clone has a handful of counts. The chain employs TRBV7-2 and TRBJ1-4; TRBD1 aligns across 7 bases. Trimming took 5 bases from V and 0 from J; bases not matched to a gene: 12. This CDR3 region has 18 residues. Germline V lookup: CDR1 SGHTA, CDR2 FQGNSA. The CDR3 DNA is TGTGCCAGCAGCCCTCGGCAACTAGACAGGGCAACTAATGAAAAACTGTTTTTT. Amino acids: CASSPRQLDRATNEKLFF.

The J gene is TRBJ1-1, the V gene TRBV6-5, with D possibly being TRBD1 (5 bases). Looked up from germline, CDR1 is MNHEY and CDR2 is SVGAGI. The CDR3 runs 13 residues. Deletions cut 1 base from V and 7 bases from J, with 10 bases between. The CDR3 sequence is CASSYFDSREAFF. The DNA of the CDR3 is TGTGCCAGCAGTTACTTCGACAGTCGTGAAGCTTTCTTT.

The rearrangement links TRBV19 to TRBJ1-3, with 9 bases matching TRBD1. V lost 7 bases to trimming and J lost 6 bases; unmatched junction nucleotides: 13. The CDR3 is 16 residues long. Germline V gene sequence: CDR1 LNHDA, CDR2 SQIVND (reference sequence). CDR3 coding DNA: TGTGCCAGTACCCTTACACAGGGGGCCCGAGAAAACACCATATATTTT. This translates into CASTLTQGARENTIYF. Together with reference TRBV19 and TRBJ1-3, the CDR3 gives the full variable domain: DGGITQSPKYLFRKEGQNVTLSCEQNLNHDAMYWYRQDPGQGLRLIYYSQIVNDFQKGDIAEGYSVSREKKESFPLTVTSAQKNPTAFYLCASTLTQGARENTIYFGEGSWLTVV.

This sequence joins TRBV6-5 and TRBJ2-7; D remains ambiguous. The germline V and J ends were trimmed by 6 bases and 6 bases, with 12 bases remaining between them. This CDR3 spans 12 amino acids. Germline lookup yields CDR1 MNHEY and CDR2 SVGAGI. This CDR3 is CASSTERGEQYF. The CDR3 nucleotides are TGTGCCAGCAGCACGGAACGCGGCGAGCAGTACTTC.

The gene calls are TRBV7-9 and TRBJ2-7, with D perhaps TRBD2 (6 bases). Germline CDR1 is SEHNR and CDR2 is FQNEAQ (reference sequence). Trimming took 1 base from V and 2 from J, leaving 21 bases between them. The CDR3 is made up of 18 amino acids. CDR3 in amino acids: CASSLGPSLPSGAYEQYF. The CDR3 DNA is TGTGCCAGCAGCTTAGGACCCTCATTGCCATCGGGGGCCTACGAGCAGTACTTC.

The chain links TRBV18 to TRBJ2-5; no clear D. Trimming removed 6 bases at V and 1 base at J, with 9 bases between. CDR3 size: 13 residues. Germline CDR1 and CDR2: KGHSH and LQKENI. This CDR3 reads CASSSAPQETQYF. CDR3 nucleotide sequence: TGTGCCAGCTCTTCCGCCCCCCAAGAGACCCAGTACTTC.

This rearrangement joins TRBV5-1 to TRBJ2-7, with 10 bases identical to TRBD1. V lost 2 bases and J lost 3; bases outside the gene matches: 5. Germline V gene lookup returns CDR1 SGHRS and CDR2 YFSETQ. The CDR3 consists of 15 residues. In DNA form, the CDR3 reads TGCGCCAGCAGCTTTTGGACAGGGGGTCTCTACGAGCAGTACTTC. Amino acid sequence: CASSFWTGGLYEQYF.

This clone occurred a few times. This sequence joins TRBV10-3 and TRBJ1-6; weak D call: TRBD1 (5 bases). CDR3 length equals 14 residues. Deletions cut 2 bases from V and 7 bases from J, with 9 bases between. The germline gives CDR1 ENHRY, CDR2 SYGVKD. The CDR3 bases are TGTGCCATCAGTGAGGGCAGGGAAAATTCACCCCTCCACTTT. It specifies CAISEGRENSPLHF.

The V and J genes are TRBV7-9 and TRBJ1-1; D unresolved. This CDR3 spans 13 amino acids. The germline CDR1 and CDR2 sequences are SEHNR and FQNEAQ (reference sequence). The V end lost 1 base, the J end lost 5 bases, and 8 bases lay between the germline ends. The CDR3 region has the DNA TGTGCCAGCAGCTTAGACTGGAGGACTGAAGCTTTCTTT. It is translated as CASSLDWRTEAFF.

This chain links TRBV14 with TRBJ1-5, with a possible D match to TRBD1 (5 bases). V was shortened by 3 bases and J by 3 bases, with 9 bases between the two germline ends. CDR3 size: 14 residues. Germline assignment: CDR1 SGHDN and CDR2 FVKESK. The CDR3 is CASSHRGNNQPQHF. CDR3 bases: TGTGCCAGCAGCCATCGGGGGAACAATCAGCCCCAGCATTTT.

This chain uses TRBV13 with TRBJ2-5, with 9 bases aligning to TRBD2. Germline trimming cut 5 bases from V and 3 bases from J; bases unmatched to any gene: 10. Germline assignment: CDR1 PRHDT and CDR2 FYEKMQ (reference sequence). This CDR3 has 16 residues. The CDR3 reads CASSKGGLAGKETQYF. The CDR3 bases are TGTGCCAGCAGCAAAGGAGGCCTAGCGGGAAAAGAGACCCAGTACTTC.

The gene calls are TRBV28 and TRBJ2-3; TRBD1 matches at 8 bases. The CDR3 has 11 residues. The V gene end was trimmed by 6 bases and the J gene end by 10 bases; junction bases not matched to a gene: 3. Looked up from germline, CDR1 is MDHEN and CDR2 is SYDVKM. The CDR3 sequence: CASSLGQAQYF. In DNA form, the CDR3 reads TGTGCCAGCAGCCTGGGACAGGCGCAGTATTTT.

The chain combines TRBV6-4 with TRBJ2-7, with D perhaps given as TRBD1 or TRBD2 (5 bases each). Germline CDR1 reads MRHNA; CDR2 reads SNTAGT. Trimming stripped 2 bases from V and 5 bases from J, with 16 bases between. The CDR3 has 15 amino acids. CDR3 sequence (DNA): TGTGCCAGCAGTGACGGCGCCGGGACCTTCAACGAGCAGTACTTC. This encodes CASSDGAGTFNEQYF.

The chain couples TRBV9 to TRBJ2-5; D possibly corresponds to TRBD2 (6 bases). The germline V gene has CDR1 SGDLS and CDR2 YYNGEE. This CDR3 has 13 amino acids. V gave up 7 bases and J gave up 2 bases, with 12 bases separating them. The CDR3 sequence is CASSTSWQETQYF. Here the CDR3 DNA reads TGTGCCAGCTCGACTAGTTGGCAAGAGACCCAGTACTTC.

J is TRBJ2-5 and V is TRBV5-1; 7 bases are shared with TRBD2. CDR3 length: 14 amino acids. Trimming took 4 bases from V and 5 from J; bases not matched to a gene: 8. Germline CDR1 SGHRS, CDR2 YFSETQ. The CDR3 nucleotides are TGCGCCAGCAGCAGCGGGGTTAGAGCGGAGACCCAGTACTTC. Amino acids: CASSSGVRAETQYF.